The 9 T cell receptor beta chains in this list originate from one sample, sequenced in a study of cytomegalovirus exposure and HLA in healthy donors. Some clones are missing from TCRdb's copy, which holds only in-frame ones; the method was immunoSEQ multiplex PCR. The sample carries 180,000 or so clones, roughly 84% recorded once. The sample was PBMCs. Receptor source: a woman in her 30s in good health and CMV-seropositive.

The CDR3 region has the DNA TGTGCCAGCAGCCCTCGGGAGGACTACAATGAGCAGTTCTTC. It encodes CASSPREDYNEQFF. The chain joins TRBV9 to TRBJ2-1; 7 nucleotides match TRBD2. Trimming at V came to 4 bases and at J to 3 bases, leaving 4 bases not matched to a gene. Germline CDR1 reads SGDLS; CDR2 reads YYNGEE. The CDR3 length is 14 residues.

CDR3 loop: CASQGQVNEKLFF. The DNA of the CDR3 is TGTGCCAGCCAAGGACAGGTTAATGAAAAACTGTTTTTT. The genes are TRBV25-1 and TRBJ1-4, with TRBD1 matching over 7 bases. Germline loops: CDR1 MGHDK, CDR2 SYGVNS. The V and J ends lost 8 bases and 4 bases, in that order; junction bases with no gene match: 4. This CDR3 has 13 residues.

The CDR3 loop reads CSVQNDSSGNTIYF. The CDR3, as DNA: TGCAGCGTGCAAAATGACAGCTCTGGAAACACCATATATTTT. This chain uses TRBV29-1 with TRBJ1-3, with D perhaps matching TRBD1 (5 bases). Germline V gene lookup returns CDR1 SQVTM and CDR2 ANQGSEA. With 6 bases removed from V and 0 bases from J, the gap between germline ends came to 12 bases. This CDR3 contains 14 residues.

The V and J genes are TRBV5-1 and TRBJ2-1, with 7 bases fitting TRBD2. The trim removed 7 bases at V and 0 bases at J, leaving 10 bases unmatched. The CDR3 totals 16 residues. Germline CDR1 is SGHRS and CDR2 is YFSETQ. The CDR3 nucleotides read TGCGCCAGCGGGAAGGGGACTATTAGCTCCTACAATGAGCAGTTCTTC. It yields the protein CASGKGTISSYNEQFF.

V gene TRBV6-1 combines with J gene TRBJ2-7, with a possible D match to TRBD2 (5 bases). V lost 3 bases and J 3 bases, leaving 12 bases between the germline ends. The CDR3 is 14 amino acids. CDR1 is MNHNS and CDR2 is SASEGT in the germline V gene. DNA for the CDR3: TGTGCCAGCAGTGACGGACTGACCAACTACGAGCAGTACTTC. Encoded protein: CASSDGLTNYEQYF.

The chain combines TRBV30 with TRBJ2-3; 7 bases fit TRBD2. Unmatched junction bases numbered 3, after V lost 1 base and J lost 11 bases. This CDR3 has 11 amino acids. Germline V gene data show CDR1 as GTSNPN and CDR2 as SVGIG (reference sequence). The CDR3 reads CAWSGREGQYF. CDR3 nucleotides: TGTGCCTGGAGTGGGAGGGAGGGGCAGTATTTT. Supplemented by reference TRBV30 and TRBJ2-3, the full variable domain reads SQTIHQWPATLVQPVGSPLSLECTVEGTSNPNLYWYRQAAGRGLQLLFYSVGIGQISSEVPQNLSASRPQDRQFILSSKKLLLSDSGFYLCAWSGREGQYFGPGTRLTVL.

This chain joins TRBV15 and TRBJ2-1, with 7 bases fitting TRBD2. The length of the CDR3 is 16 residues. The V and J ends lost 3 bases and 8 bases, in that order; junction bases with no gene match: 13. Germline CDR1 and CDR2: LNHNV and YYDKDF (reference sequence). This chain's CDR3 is CATSRGSGAPLDEQFF. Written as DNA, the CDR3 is TGTGCCACCAGCAGGGGCAGCGGGGCACCCTTAGATGAGCAGTTCTTC.

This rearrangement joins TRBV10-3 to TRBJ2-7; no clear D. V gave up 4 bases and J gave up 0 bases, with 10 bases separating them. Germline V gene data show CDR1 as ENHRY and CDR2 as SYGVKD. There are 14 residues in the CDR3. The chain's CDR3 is CAISGGPDSYEQYF. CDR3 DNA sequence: TGTGCCATCAGTGGTGGGCCGGACTCCTACGAGCAGTACTTC.

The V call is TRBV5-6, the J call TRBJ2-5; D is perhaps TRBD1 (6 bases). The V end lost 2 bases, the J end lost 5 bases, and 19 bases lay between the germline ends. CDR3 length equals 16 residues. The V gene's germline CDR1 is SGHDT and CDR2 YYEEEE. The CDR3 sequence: CASSFLPSARGETQYF. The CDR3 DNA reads TGTGCCAGCAGCTTTTTGCCTTCGGCGAGGGGGGAGACCCAGTACTTC.